This T cell receptor (beta chain) was identified in a study of T cell repertoires in cytomegalovirus infection. This CDR3 spans 15 amino acids. Germline values: CDR1 MNHEY, CDR2 SVGAGI. V lost 0 bases and J lost 1, with 8 bases in between. Concerning this clonotype: Its antigen is not known.

TCRdb processed the reads anew with MiXCR; each CDR3 protein has one entry. The data contain 650,000 to 900,000 distinct CDR3 sequences, around a third of them singletons. V usage is TRBV6-5 and J usage is TRBJ2-3; the D is unclear. This receptor was obtained from a human donor in good health (CMV status not recorded). Some clones in this sample may be carry-over from other donors' samples. Material: cultured CD8+ T cells from PBMCs, obtained from culture after CMV antigen stimulation. CDR3 sequence: CASSYSRRGTDTQYF. CDR3 nucleotides: TGTGCCAGCAGTTACTCGAGAAGGGGCACAGATACGCAGTATTTT.